Described below is a single T cell receptor beta chain sequence and its context. The antigen remains undetermined. These data are taken from a study of spatial heterogeneity in lung cancer. As for the study in general: Raw reads contained each unique TCR and UMI combination more than ten times on average. Findings and limits, study-wide: Ubiquitous expanded tumor TCRs were seen in blood more at resection than at follow-up.

This sample's time point: sample taken at primary tumor resection. Material for sequencing was whole RNA from tumor, nontumor lung or frozen PBMC, left unsorted. The junction had 6 bases not matched to a gene; V was cut back by 4 bases and J by 1 base. Looked up from germline, CDR1 is SEHNR and CDR2 is FQNEAQ (reference sequence). This CDR3 comprises 16 residues. Every individual TCR cDNA molecule carried its own unique molecular identifier, which allowed correction of PCR and sequencing errors. Via MiXCR, TCRdb re-called the 5' RACE reads, giving one row per CDR3 protein. The sample has 20,000 to 25,000 distinct CDR3 sequences; 4.6% are singletons.

This TCR came from a male donor with early-stage non-small cell lung cancer. This chain connects TRBV7-9 to TRBJ2-3, with TRBD2 matching over 9 bases. Sequences were derived from PBMCs, sampled at surgery. The CDR3 DNA sequence: TGTGCCAGCAGCTCCTCGGGACTAGCTGGCACAGATACGCAGTATTTT. The encoded protein is CASSSSGLAGTDTQYF.